This T cell receptor (beta chain) was sequenced for a study of OX40 agonist ivuxolimab in advanced cancers. The data were produced by immunoSEQ multiplex PCR, yet TCRdb's version contains in-frame clones alone and is incomplete. The table records roughly 80,000 clones, around 86% of them present only once. With V trimmed by 5 bases and J by 6 bases, 5 bases remained unmatched. CDR1 and CDR2 from the germline V gene are SGHVS and FNYEAQ. The CDR3 sequence is 15 residues long. The source is an adult with an advanced solid tumor such as melanoma, head and neck, liver or kidney cancer. The sequences come from CD4+ or CD8+ T cells sorted from blood, collected in a trial of the OX40 agonist ivuxolimab. The chain employs TRBV7-6 and TRBJ2-7, with 15 nucleotides matching TRBD2. For the CDR3, the DNA is TGTGCCAGCAGCGTAGGACTAGCGGGAGGGGGCGAGCAGTACTTC. This sequence encodes CASSVGLAGGGEQYF.